These 23 T cell receptor beta chains came from one sample sequenced in a study of cytomegalovirus exposure and HLA in healthy donors. PCR involved 60 Vbeta and 13 Jbeta primers. Libraries were prepared by immunoSEQ multiplex PCR; TCRdb keeps only in-frame clonotypes and omits some of them. The data hold 150,000 to 200,000 clones, with about 76% observed a single time. Input material: PBMCs. The receptors derive from a woman aged 45-65 years in good health and CMV-seronegative.

The chain has TRBV5-1 and TRBJ2-2; 10 nucleotides line up with TRBD2. The CDR3 covers 16 residues. Germline V gene data show CDR1 as SGHRS and CDR2 as YFSETQ. V shed 1 base and J 8 bases; nucleotides not matched to a gene: 8. The chain's CDR3 is CASSLLGLAGAGELFF. The DNA of the CDR3 is TGCGCCAGCAGCTTGCTGGGGCTAGCGGGAGCTGGGGAGCTGTTTTTT.

This chain links TRBV28 with TRBJ2-7, with D perhaps TRBD1 (5 bases). The germline V and J ends were trimmed by 8 bases and 0 bases, with 17 bases remaining between them. Germline V gene lookup returns CDR1 MDHEN and CDR2 SYDVKM. This CDR3 has 15 amino acids. CDR3 sequence (DNA): TGTGCCAGCTGGACGTACGGTCAGGGCTCCTACGAGCAGTACTTC. Translated: CASWTYGQGSYEQYF. The full variable domain, in which reference TRBV28 and TRBJ2-7 provide the parts outside the CDR3, is DVKVTQSSRYLVKRTGEKVFLECVQDMDHENMFWYRQDPGLGLRLIYFSYDVKMKEKGDIPEGYSVSREKKERFSLILESASTNQTSMYLCASWTYGQGSYEQYFGPGTRLTVT.

J is TRBJ1-2 and V is TRBV2, with D tentatively TRBD1 (5 bases). Trimming removed 7 bases from V and 4 bases from J, with 16 bases in between. In germline, CDR1 is SNHLY, CDR2 FYNNEI. The CDR3 runs 14 residues. CDR3 protein: CASNGRGGSYGYTF. CDR3 coding DNA: TGTGCCAGCAACGGCCGGGGGGGAAGCTATGGCTACACCTTC.

This clone has a handful of counts. The rearrangement joins TRBV4-1 to TRBJ2-1; possibly TRBD2 for D (6 bases). Germline V gene data show CDR1 as MGHRA and CDR2 as YSYEKL. The ends were cut back, 2 bases at V and 0 bases at J, with 14 bases in the middle. There are 17 residues in the CDR3. CDR3 loop: CASSQQRDSSSYNEQFF. The CDR3 nucleotides read TGCGCCAGCAGCCAACAAAGGGACTCGAGCTCCTACAATGAGCAGTTCTTC.

This rearrangement joins TRBV18 to TRBJ2-3, with 13 positions matching TRBD2. Per the germline V gene, CDR1 is KGHSH and CDR2 is LQKENI. This CDR3 contains 18 residues. V was pared by 3 bases and J by 5 bases, with 11 bases of the junction left unmatched. The CDR3 DNA follows: TGTGCCAGCTCACCCCTGCAACTAGCGGGAGGGCCAGGAGATACGCAGTATTTT. Translating it yields CASSPLQLAGGPGDTQYF.

This clone has more than one count but fewer than ten. Written as DNA, the CDR3 is TGCGCCAGCAGCTTACAGGGGAACACTGAAGCTTTCTTT. Translated: CASSLQGNTEAFF. V is TRBV5-1 and J is TRBJ1-1; D is possibly TRBD1 (6 bases). This CDR3 has 13 residues. The ends were cut back, 2 bases at V and 1 base at J, with 6 bases in the middle. CDR1 and CDR2 from the germline V gene are SGHRS and YFSETQ.

The chain joins TRBV28 to TRBJ2-5, with 7 bases identical to TRBD2. V lost 2 bases, J lost 7 bases, and 7 bases stayed unmatched. Germline V gene lookup returns CDR1 MDHEN and CDR2 SYDVKM. CDR3 size: 14 residues. The CDR3 DNA reads as TGTGCCAGCAGTTTAGGGGGACTAACAGGGACCCAGTACTTC. This gives the protein CASSLGGLTGTQYF.

The chain links TRBV7-2 to TRBJ2-7; TRBD1 is a possible D gene (6 bases). Trimming left V 4 bases short and J 4 bases short, with 8 bases between. The CDR3 loop spans 12 amino acids. Per the germline V gene, CDR1 is SGHTA and CDR2 is FQGNSA. CDR3 region: CASSSTGYEQYF. The CDR3 DNA reads TGTGCCAGCAGCTCAACAGGGTACGAGCAGTACTTC.

This clone was counted only a few times. This chain joins TRBV5-6 and TRBJ2-3; 7 bases match TRBD2. The CDR3 is made up of 18 amino acids. V dropped 4 bases and J dropped 4; count of bases not matched to a gene: 18. Germline V gene sequence: CDR1 SGHDT, CDR2 YYEEEE. The CDR3 DNA is TGTGCCAGCAGCCAGCGGCCAGGCTGGGGGGGGATGTCAGATACGCAGTATTTT. As protein: CASSQRPGWGGMSDTQYF.

This chain connects TRBV15 to TRBJ1-2; 7 bases map to TRBD1. J lost 0 bases, V lost 3 bases, and 10 bases had no gene match. Germline V gene sequence: CDR1 LNHNV, CDR2 YYDKDF (reference sequence). CDR3 length: 17 amino acids. The CDR3 DNA sequence: TGTGCCACCAGCAGTCGACAGGGACGAGGTTCTAACTATGGCTACACCTTC. This sequence encodes CATSSRQGRGSNYGYTF.

This chain links TRBV28 with TRBJ1-1, with a weak D call TRBD1 (6 bases). The V and J ends lost 3 bases and 11 bases respectively, with 13 bases between them. CDR3 length: 12 residues. Germline CDR1 MDHEN, CDR2 SYDVKM. For the CDR3, the DNA is TGTGCCAGCAGTTTCTGGACAGTTCACGCTTTCTTT. Its protein product is CASSFWTVHAFF.

The chain links TRBV6-6 to TRBJ2-3, with D perhaps TRBD1 (5 bases). The CDR3 is 11 residues long. Germline V gene sequence: CDR1 MNHNY, CDR2 SVGAGI (reference sequence). V lost 6 bases, J lost 13 bases, and 14 bases lay in between. CDR3 protein: CASRADKGEYF. In nucleotides, the CDR3 is TGTGCCAGCAGGGCGGACAAAGGGGAGTATTTT.

The sample holds one count of this clone. The J gene is TRBJ1-6, the V gene TRBV19; tentatively, D is TRBD1 (6 bases). Trimming cost V 7 bases and J 0 bases, with 10 bases left between them. The germline V gene encodes CDR1 LNHDA and CDR2 SQIVND (reference sequence). This CDR3 has 15 residues. The CDR3 loop reads CASTRGSSYNSPLHF. The DNA of the CDR3 is TGTGCCAGTACCAGGGGAAGCTCCTATAATTCACCCCTCCACTTT.

V gene TRBV7-2 combines with J gene TRBJ2-1; 13 bases fit TRBD2. Germline-derived CDR1 and CDR2 are SGHTA and FQGNSA. The CDR3 consists of 17 residues. V lost 1 base, J lost 6 bases, and 6 bases stayed unmatched. The CDR3 spells CASSLVGTSGKINEQFF. The DNA for the CDR3 is TGTGCCAGCAGCTTAGTAGGGACTAGCGGGAAAATCAATGAGCAGTTCTTC.

The chain carries TRBV18 and TRBJ1-5; perhaps TRBD1 as D (6 bases). Per the germline V gene, CDR1 is KGHSH and CDR2 is LQKENI. The CDR3 extends over 14 amino acids. The germline V and J ends were trimmed by 3 bases and 4 bases, with 10 bases remaining between them. CDR3 nucleotide sequence: TGTGCCAGCTCACCGGGGGCAGGGAATCAGCCCCAGCATTTT. Amino acid sequence: CASSPGAGNQPQHF.

The chain joins TRBV6-1 to TRBJ1-5, with D perhaps TRBD1 (5 bases). In germline, CDR1 is MNHNS, CDR2 SASEGT. The CDR3 runs to 14 residues. Trimming pared 1 base from V and 9 bases from J, leaving 13 bases between. For the CDR3, the DNA is TGTGCCAGCAGTGAAGTCCAGGGAAGACGGCCCCAGCATTTT. It yields the protein CASSEVQGRRPQHF.

This chain joins TRBV7-8 and TRBJ1-3, with 8 bases fitting TRBD1. This CDR3 contains 16 residues. CDR1 and CDR2 (germline): SGHVS, FQNEAQ. V shed 4 bases, J shed 0 bases, and the junction held 5 bases outside the gene matches. This chain's CDR3 is CASSSTGGGSGNTIYF. DNA of the CDR3: TGTGCCAGCAGCTCAACAGGGGGAGGCTCTGGAAACACCATATATTTT.

The chain links TRBV11-2 to TRBJ2-5; D not certain. V was cut by 2 bases and J by 1 base, with 14 bases left in between. CDR1 and CDR2 (germline): SGHAT, FQNNGV. The CDR3 is 16 residues long. CDR3 residues: CASSLSASSPQETQYF. The CDR3 DNA is TGTGCCAGCAGCTTATCGGCTAGTAGTCCCCAAGAGACCCAGTACTTC.

This chain joins TRBV7-2 and TRBJ1-2; D is unresolved. V lost 1 base to trimming and J lost 6 bases, with 12 bases between them. This CDR3 contains 14 residues. Germline CDR1 SGHTA, CDR2 FQGNSA. The CDR3 bases are TGTGCCAGCAGCTTAGGAGGGAGTGAAAATGGCTACACCTTC. It yields the protein CASSLGGSENGYTF.

The chain has TRBV28 and TRBJ2-7; 8 bases map to TRBD1. The CDR3 covers 17 residues. Germline loops: CDR1 MDHEN, CDR2 SYDVKM. Trimming cost V 8 bases and J 3 bases; bases outside gene matches: 18. CDR3 DNA: TGTGCCAGCTCTGGGGCACCTCGGACAGGGATCGACTACGAGCAGTACTTC. This gives the protein CASSGAPRTGIDYEQYF. The full variable domain, completed using reference TRBV28 and TRBJ2-7, is DVKVTQSSRYLVKRTGEKVFLECVQDMDHENMFWYRQDPGLGLRLIYFSYDVKMKEKGDIPEGYSVSREKKERFSLILESASTNQTSMYLCASSGAPRTGIDYEQYFGPGTRLTVT.

V and J are TRBV7-9 and TRBJ2-1, with 9 bases that match TRBD2. Unmatched junction bases numbered 15, after V lost 2 bases and J lost 10 bases. Germline lookup yields CDR1 SEHNR and CDR2 FQNEAQ (reference sequence). This CDR3 region has 17 residues. CDR3 residues: CASSLTSGGRLRDEQFF. The CDR3 DNA is TGTGCCAGCAGCTTAACAAGCGGGGGGCGACTTCGCGACGAGCAGTTCTTC.

V and J are TRBV7-8 and TRBJ2-7; TRBD1 is a possible D gene (6 bases). The CDR3 is 15 residues long. Deletions cut 5 bases from V and 2 bases from J, with 16 bases between. Germline CDR1 SGHVS, CDR2 FQNEAQ. CDR3 sequence: CASSGDRMRTYEQYF. In nucleotides, the CDR3 is TGTGCCAGCAGCGGCGACAGGATGAGGACCTACGAGCAGTACTTC.

The rearrangement uses TRBV4-2 and TRBJ1-1, with no clear D. The CDR3 sequence is 17 residues long. Trimming took off 0 bases at V and 0 bases at J, with 14 bases between the two ends. Germline V gene sequence: CDR1 LGHNA, CDR2 YNFKEQ. This CDR3 reads CASSQDPRRVLNTEAFF. The DNA for the CDR3 is TGTGCCAGCAGCCAAGACCCGCGGAGAGTATTGAACACTGAAGCTTTCTTT.